Reported below is one TCR beta chain. What it recognizes is unknown. The data were obtained in a study of CD8+ T cells in alopecia areata. Reverse transcription of extracted RNA yielded cDNA, which provided the sequencing template. Generated by immunoSEQ multiplex PCR, the TCRdb table keeps only in-frame clones and is missing some. Of roughly 150,000 clones listed, roughly 50% are singletons. Findings and caveats of the study: Possibly as an HLA-related effect, TCR sharing across patients appeared less clear than in mice.

The receptor was derived from a human donor in good health. The sequencing sample was made of CD4+ T cells sorted from blood.

The CDR3 is CSVVGQGSAYTEAFF. The DNA of the CDR3 is TGCAGCGTTGTTGGACAGGGTAGCGCGTACACTGAAGCTTTCTTT. The chain carries TRBV29-1 and TRBJ1-1; 8 bases line up with TRBD1. J was trimmed by 3 bases and V by 4 bases; bases with no gene match: 10. This CDR3 is built from 15 residues. The germline gives CDR1 SQVTM, CDR2 ANQGSEA.